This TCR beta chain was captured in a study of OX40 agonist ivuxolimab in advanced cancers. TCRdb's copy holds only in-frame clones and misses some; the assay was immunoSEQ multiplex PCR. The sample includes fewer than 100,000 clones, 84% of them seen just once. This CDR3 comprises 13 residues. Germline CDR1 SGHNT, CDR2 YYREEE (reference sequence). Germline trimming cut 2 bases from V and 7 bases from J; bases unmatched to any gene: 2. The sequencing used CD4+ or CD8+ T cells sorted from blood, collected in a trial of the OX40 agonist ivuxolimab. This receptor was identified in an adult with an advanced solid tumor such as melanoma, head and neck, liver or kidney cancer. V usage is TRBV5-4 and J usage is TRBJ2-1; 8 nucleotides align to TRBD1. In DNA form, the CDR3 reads TGTGCCAGCAGCTTCAGGGGGCGGAATGAGCAGTTCTTC. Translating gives CASSFRGRNEQFF.